The following is a T cell receptor beta chain sequence with its context. The sample originates from a study of T-cell reconstitution after alpha-beta-depleted transplantation in children. Germline V gives CDR1 MNHEY, CDR2 SVGEGT. The CDR3 runs 15 residues. V dropped 0 bases and J dropped 0 bases, with 9 bases sitting between them. The TCRbeta library was prepared with unique molecular identifiers. TCRdb reprocessed the PCR reads with MiXCR, giving one entry per CDR3 protein. The data show some 600,000 distinct CDR3 sequences, 10% to 15% seen once. This clonotype was obtained from a male patient between 5 and 17 years old who had a stem cell transplant for acute myeloid leukemia, so the T cells may come from the graft donor. The chain recombines TRBV6-2 or TRBV6-3 with TRBJ2-7; D gene ambiguous. Source: PBMCs, mostly from graft donor cells, taken 360 days after TCRalphabeta/CD19-depleted stem cell transplant. The CDR3 DNA reads TGTGCCAGCAGTTACTCCTCACTAAGCTCCTACGAGCAGTACTTC. Translated, it gives CASSYSSLSSYEQYF.